This T cell receptor (beta chain) stems from a study of blood T cell repertoires in COVID-19. The wider study: Spain, Italy and the United States supplied samples that represented acute and convalescent COVID-19. Nucleic acid was either cDNA or gDNA, and it came from T cells, B-cell-depleted T cells, or PBMCs.

Per the study methods: For nucleated cells, counts were estimated from reference gene primer amplification. Clones were read by immunoSEQ multiplex PCR, and TCRdb kept only the in-frame ones, dropping some. That table gives V, J and clone size, and the DNA gave D and trimming. The sample consists of some 76,000 clones, under 95% of them appearing once. This CDR3 has 17 amino acids. Germline assignment: CDR1 LGHNA and CDR2 YNFKEQ. V lost 1 base to trimming and J lost 2 bases; unmatched junction nucleotides: 6. This clone came up once. The sample comprised peripheral blood. The chain is built from TRBV4-2 and TRBJ2-7, with 12 bases identical to TRBD2. This sequence originates from a human donor in a cohort sampled during active COVID-19. In DNA, the CDR3 is TGTGCCAGCAGCCAAGGAGGCCTAGCGGGGGGGACCTACGAGCAGTACTTC. Its protein is CASSQGGLAGGTYEQYF.